This T cell receptor (beta chain) was documented in a study of blood T cell repertoires in COVID-19. At the level of the study: From the United States, Italy and Spain came samples of acute and convalescent COVID-19. In each case, the material was cDNA or gDNA derived from T cells, B-cell-depleted T cells, or PBMCs.

How the authors handled the data: Cell counts per sample came from amplifying reference gene primers. Measured with immunoSEQ multiplex PCR; TCRdb has only the in-frame clones, and not every one. That table gives V, J and clone size, and the DNA gave D and trimming. The data contain 200,000 to 250,000 clones, roughly nine tenths of them singletons. Germline V gives CDR1 LGHNA, CDR2 YSLEER. V dropped 0 bases and J dropped 4 bases, with 10 bases sitting between them. The length of the CDR3 is 14 residues. The TCR was taken from a man aged 18-30 years with active or convalescent COVID-19. The chain carries TRBV4-3 and TRBJ2-7; D is possibly TRBD2 (6 bases). Sequencing was carried out using peripheral blood. Written as DNA, the CDR3 is TGCGCCAGCAGCCAAGATGGTAGCGGATACGAGCAGTACTTC. Protein sequence: CASSQDGSGYEQYF.